The 4 T cell receptor beta chains presented below share a single source sample, sequenced in a study of cytomegalovirus exposure and HLA in healthy donors (TCRdb year 2017). Libraries were made using the immunoSEQ multiplex PCR assay. For the multiplex PCR, a mixture combining 60 forward primers for TCR Vbeta segments and 13 reverse primers for TCR Jbeta segments was used. TCRdb limited this immuneACCESS table to in-frame rearrangements with V and J called. A share of clones is missing; checked studies link under half to unresolved V genes, and the rest is unexplained. The sample table lists approximately 150,000 clones, 75% to 90% of them with a count of one. The top ten constitute 1.9% of the sample. The sample consisted of PBMCs. These receptors were obtained from a human donor in good health.

The chain is built from TRBV6-5 and TRBJ1-5, with 7 nucleotides matching TRBD1. Germline CDR1 is MNHEY and CDR2 is SVGAGI. The CDR3 is made up of 14 amino acids. The junction had 7 bases not matched to a gene; V was cut back by 6 bases and J by 5 bases. The CDR3 DNA is TGTGCCAGCAGGACAGGGAGAGGCGATCAGCCCCAGCATTTT. It is translated as CASRTGRGDQPQHF.

This clone has a handful of counts. This sequence joins TRBV7-6 and TRBJ2-7; 8 bases line up with TRBD1. The V gene's germline CDR1 is SGHVS and CDR2 FNYEAQ. This CDR3 has 15 residues. V was pared by 6 bases and J by 0 bases, with 7 bases of the junction left unmatched. The CDR3 loop reads CASRPTGTGSYEQYF. The CDR3 coding sequence is TGTGCCAGCAGGCCCACCGGGACAGGCTCCTACGAGCAGTACTTC. Full variable domain (rest looked up from reference TRBV7-6 and TRBJ2-7): GAGVSQSPRYKVTKRGQDVALRCDPISGHVSLYWYRQALGQGPEFLTYFNYEAQQDKSGLPNDRFSAERPEGSISTLTIQRTEQRDSAMYRCASRPTGTGSYEQYFGPGTRLTVT.

This sequence joins TRBV19 and TRBJ1-2; weak D call: TRBD1 (6 bases). V shed 2 bases and J shed 3 bases, with 10 bases lying between them. From germline, CDR1 is LNHDA and CDR2 SQIVND (reference sequence). This CDR3 spans 14 amino acids. In DNA form, the CDR3 reads TGTGCCAGTAGTATATTCGGGACACACTATGGCTACACCTTC. This encodes CASSIFGTHYGYTF. Filled out from reference TRBV19 and TRBJ1-2, the complete variable domain reads DGGITQSPKYLFRKEGQNVTLSCEQNLNHDAMYWYRQDPGQGLRLIYYSQIVNDFQKGDIAEGYSVSREKKESFPLTVTSAQKNPTAFYLCASSIFGTHYGYTFGSGTRLTVV.

The gene calls are TRBV2 and TRBJ2-3; D is undetermined. The V end was cut by 9 bases, the J end by 0 bases, with 10 bases between. The CDR3 runs 13 residues. CDR1 is SNHLY and CDR2 is FYNNEI in the germline V gene. The CDR3 sequence is CARRRPSTDTQYF. CDR3 sequence (DNA): TGTGCCAGACGGAGACCAAGCACAGATACGCAGTATTTT. The full variable domain, rest sourced from reference TRBV2 and TRBJ2-3, is EPEVTQTPSHQVTQMGQEVILRCVPISNHLYFYWYRQILGQKVEFLVSFYNNEISEKSEIFDDQFSVERPDGSNFTLKIRSTKLEDSAMYFCARRRPSTDTQYFGPGTRLTVL.